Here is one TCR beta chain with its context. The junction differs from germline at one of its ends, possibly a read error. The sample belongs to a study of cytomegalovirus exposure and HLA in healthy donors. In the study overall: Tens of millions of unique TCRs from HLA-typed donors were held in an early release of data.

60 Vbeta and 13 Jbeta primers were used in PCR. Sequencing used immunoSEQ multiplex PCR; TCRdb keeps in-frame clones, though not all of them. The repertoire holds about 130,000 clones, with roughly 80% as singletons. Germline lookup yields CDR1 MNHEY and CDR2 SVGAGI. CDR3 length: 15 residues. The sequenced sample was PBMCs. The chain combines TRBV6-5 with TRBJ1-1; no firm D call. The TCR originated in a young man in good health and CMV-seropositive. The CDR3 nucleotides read TGTGCCAGCAGTCACTCCCCGAACAGTTTCGGTGAAGCTTTCTTT. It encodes CASSHSPNSFGEAFF.